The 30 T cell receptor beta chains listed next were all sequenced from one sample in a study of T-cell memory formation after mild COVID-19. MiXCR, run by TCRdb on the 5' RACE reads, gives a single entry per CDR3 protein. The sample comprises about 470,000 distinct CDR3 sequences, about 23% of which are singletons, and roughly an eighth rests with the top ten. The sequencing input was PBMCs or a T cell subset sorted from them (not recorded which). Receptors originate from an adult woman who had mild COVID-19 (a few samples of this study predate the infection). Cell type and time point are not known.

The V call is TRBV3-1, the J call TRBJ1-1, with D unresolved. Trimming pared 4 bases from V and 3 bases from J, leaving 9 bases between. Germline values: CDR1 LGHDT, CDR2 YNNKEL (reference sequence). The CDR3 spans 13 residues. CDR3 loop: CASSPHKDTEAFF. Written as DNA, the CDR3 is TGTGCCAGCAGCCCACACAAGGACACTGAAGCTTTCTTT. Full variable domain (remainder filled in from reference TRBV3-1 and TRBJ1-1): DTAVSQTPKYLVTQMGNDKSIKCEQNLGHDTMYWYKQDSKKFLKIMFSYNNKELIINETVPNRFSPKSPDKAHLNLHINSLELGDSAVYFCASSPHKDTEAFFGQGTRLTVV.

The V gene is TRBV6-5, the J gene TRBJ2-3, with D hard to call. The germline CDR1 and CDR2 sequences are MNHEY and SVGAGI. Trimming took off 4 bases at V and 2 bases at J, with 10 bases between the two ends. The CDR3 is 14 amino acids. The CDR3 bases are TGTGCCAGCAGTTGGAGTCGAACCACAGATACGCAGTATTTT. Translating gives CASSWSRTTDTQYF.

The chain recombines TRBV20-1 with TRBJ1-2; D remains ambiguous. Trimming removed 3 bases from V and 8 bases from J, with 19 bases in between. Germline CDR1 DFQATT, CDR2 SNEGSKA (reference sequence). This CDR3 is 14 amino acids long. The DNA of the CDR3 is TGCAGTGCTAGTCCCGATAGATGGGGAGGCGGCTACACCTTC. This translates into CSASPDRWGGGYTF.

In DNA, the CDR3 is TGTGCCAGCAGTTTTATGGACAGCTACAATGAGCAGTTCTTC. It translates to CASSFMDSYNEQFF. The gene calls are TRBV12-3 or TRBV12-4 and TRBJ2-1, with D possibly being TRBD1 (6 bases). This CDR3 is built from 14 residues. The V and J ends lost 3 bases and 3 bases respectively, with 9 bases between them.

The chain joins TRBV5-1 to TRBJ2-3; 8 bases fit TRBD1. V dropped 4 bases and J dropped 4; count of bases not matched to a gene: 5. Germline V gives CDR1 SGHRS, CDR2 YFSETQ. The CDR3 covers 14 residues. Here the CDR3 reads CASSLRQGPDTQYF. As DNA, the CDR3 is TGCGCCAGCAGCCTGCGACAGGGGCCAGATACGCAGTATTTT.

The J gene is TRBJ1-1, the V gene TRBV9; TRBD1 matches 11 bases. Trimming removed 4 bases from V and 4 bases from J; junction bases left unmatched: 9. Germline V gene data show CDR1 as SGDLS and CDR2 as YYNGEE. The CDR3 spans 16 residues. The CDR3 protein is CASSLSRDRGITEAFF. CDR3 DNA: TGTGCCAGCAGCCTATCCCGGGACAGGGGGATCACTGAAGCTTTCTTT.

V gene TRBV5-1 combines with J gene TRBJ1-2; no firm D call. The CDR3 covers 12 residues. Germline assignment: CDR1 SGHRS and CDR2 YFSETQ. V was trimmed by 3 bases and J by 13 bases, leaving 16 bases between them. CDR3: CASSSEAMVSTF. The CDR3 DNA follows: TGCGCCAGCAGCTCCGAGGCTATGGTCTCCACCTTC.

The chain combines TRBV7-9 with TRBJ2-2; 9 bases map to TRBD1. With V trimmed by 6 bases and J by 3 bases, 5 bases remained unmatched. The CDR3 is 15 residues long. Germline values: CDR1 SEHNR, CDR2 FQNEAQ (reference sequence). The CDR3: CASRVGQGHTGELFF. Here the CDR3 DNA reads TGTGCCAGCAGGGTCGGACAGGGGCACACCGGGGAGCTGTTTTTT. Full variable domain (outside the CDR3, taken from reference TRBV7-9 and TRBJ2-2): DTGVSQNPRHKITKRGQNVTFRCDPISEHNRLYWYRQTLGQGPEFLTYFQNEAQLEKSRLLSDRFSAERPKGSFSTLEIQRTEQGDSAMYLCASRVGQGHTGELFFGEGSRLTVL.

The CDR3 is CASQVGQGLNEQYF. CDR3 sequence (DNA): TGTGCCAGCCAGGTGGGACAGGGTCTGAACGAGCAGTACTTC. The V gene is TRBV2, the J gene TRBJ2-7, with 9 bases matching TRBD1. CDR1 and CDR2 (germline): SNHLY, FYNNEI. V shed 8 bases, J shed 5 bases, and the junction held 10 bases outside the gene matches. The CDR3 totals 14 residues.

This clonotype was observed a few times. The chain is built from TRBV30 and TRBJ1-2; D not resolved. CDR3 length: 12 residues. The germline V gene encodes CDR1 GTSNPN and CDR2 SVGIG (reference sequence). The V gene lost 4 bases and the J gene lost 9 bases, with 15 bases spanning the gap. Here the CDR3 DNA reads TGTGCCTGGATTTCGTCTACCTCGCGCTACACCTTC. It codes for CAWISSTSRYTF.

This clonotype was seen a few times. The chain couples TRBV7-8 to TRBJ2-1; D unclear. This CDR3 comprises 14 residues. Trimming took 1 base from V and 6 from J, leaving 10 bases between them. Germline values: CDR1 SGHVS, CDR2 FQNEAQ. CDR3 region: CASSLDPALNEQFF. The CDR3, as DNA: TGTGCCAGCAGCTTAGACCCCGCCCTCAATGAGCAGTTCTTC.

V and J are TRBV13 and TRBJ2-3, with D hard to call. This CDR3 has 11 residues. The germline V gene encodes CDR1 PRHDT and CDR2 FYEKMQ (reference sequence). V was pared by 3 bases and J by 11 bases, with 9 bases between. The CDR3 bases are TGTGCCAGCAGCTTGTTGTCAGGGCAGTATTTT. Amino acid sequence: CASSLLSGQYF.

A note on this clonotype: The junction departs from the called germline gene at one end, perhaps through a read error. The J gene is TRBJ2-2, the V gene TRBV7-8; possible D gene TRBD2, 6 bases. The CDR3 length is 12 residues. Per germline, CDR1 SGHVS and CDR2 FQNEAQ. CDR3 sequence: CASSFGRGELIF. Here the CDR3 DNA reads TGTGCCAGCAGCTTCGGACGCGGGGAGCTGATTTTT.

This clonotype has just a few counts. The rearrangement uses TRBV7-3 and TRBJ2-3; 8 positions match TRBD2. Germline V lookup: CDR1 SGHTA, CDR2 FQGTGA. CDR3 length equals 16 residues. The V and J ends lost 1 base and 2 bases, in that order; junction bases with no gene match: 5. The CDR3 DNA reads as TGTGCCAGCAGCTTAAGGCCAGCGGGGGACACAGATACGCAGTATTTT. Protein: CASSLRPAGDTDTQYF.

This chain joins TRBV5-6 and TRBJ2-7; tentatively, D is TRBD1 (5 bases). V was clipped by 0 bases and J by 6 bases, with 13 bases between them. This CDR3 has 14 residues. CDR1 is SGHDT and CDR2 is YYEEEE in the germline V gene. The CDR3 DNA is TGTGCCAGCAGCTTGGGTGGGGCGAGCGCCGAGCAGTACTTC. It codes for CASSLGGASAEQYF.

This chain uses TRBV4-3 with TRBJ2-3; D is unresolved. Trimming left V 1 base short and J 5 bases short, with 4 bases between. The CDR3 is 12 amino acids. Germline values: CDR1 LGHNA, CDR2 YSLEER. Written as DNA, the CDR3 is TGCGCCAGCAGCCAAGGGAGAGATACGCAGTATTTT. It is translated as CASSQGRDTQYF.

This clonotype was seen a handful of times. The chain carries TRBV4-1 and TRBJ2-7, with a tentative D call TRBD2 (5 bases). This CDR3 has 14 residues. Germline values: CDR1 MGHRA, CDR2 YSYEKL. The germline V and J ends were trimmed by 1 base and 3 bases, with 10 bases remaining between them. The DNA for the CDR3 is TGCGCCAGCAGCCAAGGCGAGGGTAACTACGAGCAGTACTTC. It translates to CASSQGEGNYEQYF.

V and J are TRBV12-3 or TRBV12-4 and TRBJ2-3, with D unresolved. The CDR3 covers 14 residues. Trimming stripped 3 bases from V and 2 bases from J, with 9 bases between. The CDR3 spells CASSFSRNTDTQYF. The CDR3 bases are TGTGCCAGCAGTTTTTCCAGAAACACAGATACGCAGTATTTT.

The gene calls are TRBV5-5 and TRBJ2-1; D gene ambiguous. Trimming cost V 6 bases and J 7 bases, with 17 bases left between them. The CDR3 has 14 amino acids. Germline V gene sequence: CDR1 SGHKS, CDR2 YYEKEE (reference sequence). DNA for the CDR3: TGTGCCAGCACCTCATTTAAGGGTGGGAATGAGCAGTTCTTC. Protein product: CASTSFKGGNEQFF.

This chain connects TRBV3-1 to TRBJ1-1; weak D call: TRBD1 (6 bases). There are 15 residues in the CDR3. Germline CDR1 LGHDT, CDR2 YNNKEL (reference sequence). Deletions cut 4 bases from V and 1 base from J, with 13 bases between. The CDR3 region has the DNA TGTGCCAGCAGCCGAGGGGGGGTTCAGAACACTGAAGCTTTCTTT. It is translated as CASSRGGVQNTEAFF.

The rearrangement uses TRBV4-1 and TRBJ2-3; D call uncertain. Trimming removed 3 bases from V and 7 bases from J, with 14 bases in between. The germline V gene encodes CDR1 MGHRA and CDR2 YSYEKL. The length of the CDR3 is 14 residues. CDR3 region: CASSQPQDVYTQYF. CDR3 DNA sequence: TGCGCCAGCAGCCAGCCCCAGGACGTTTATACGCAGTATTTT.

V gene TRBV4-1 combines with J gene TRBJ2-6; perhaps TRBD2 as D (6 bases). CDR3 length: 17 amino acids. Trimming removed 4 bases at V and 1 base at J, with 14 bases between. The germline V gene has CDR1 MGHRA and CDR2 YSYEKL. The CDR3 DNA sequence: TGCGCCAGCAGCCTTCAATCGGCGGGATCTGGGGCCAACGTCCTGACTTTC. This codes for CASSLQSAGSGANVLTF.

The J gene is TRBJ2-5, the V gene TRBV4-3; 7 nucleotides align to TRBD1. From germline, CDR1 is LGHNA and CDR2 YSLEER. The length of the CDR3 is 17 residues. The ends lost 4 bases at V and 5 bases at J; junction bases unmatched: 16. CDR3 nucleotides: TGCGCCAGCAGCCGGCGACAGGGCGCCGGCCCGGGGGAGACCCAGTACTTC. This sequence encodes CASSRRQGAGPGETQYF.

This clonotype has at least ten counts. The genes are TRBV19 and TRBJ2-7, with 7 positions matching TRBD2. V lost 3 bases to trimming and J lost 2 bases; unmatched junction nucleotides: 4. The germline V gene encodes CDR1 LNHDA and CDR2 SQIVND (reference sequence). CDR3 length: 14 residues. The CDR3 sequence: CASSIQAGPYEQYF. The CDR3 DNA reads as TGTGCCAGTAGTATCCAAGCGGGGCCCTACGAGCAGTACTTC.

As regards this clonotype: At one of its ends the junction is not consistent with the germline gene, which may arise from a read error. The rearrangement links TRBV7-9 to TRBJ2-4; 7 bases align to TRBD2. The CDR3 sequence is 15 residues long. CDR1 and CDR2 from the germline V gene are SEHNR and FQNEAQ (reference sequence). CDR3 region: CSSSLVLSGSNIQYF. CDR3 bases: TGTTCCAGCAGCTTAGTCCTTAGCGGGTCAAACATTCAGTACTTC.

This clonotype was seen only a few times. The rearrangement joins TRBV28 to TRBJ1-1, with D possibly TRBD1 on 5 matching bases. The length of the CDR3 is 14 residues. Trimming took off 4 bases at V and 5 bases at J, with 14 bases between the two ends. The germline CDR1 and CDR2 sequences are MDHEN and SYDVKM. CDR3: CASSSRALGTEAFF. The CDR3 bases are TGTGCCAGCAGTTCCAGGGCTTTGGGAACTGAAGCTTTCTTT.

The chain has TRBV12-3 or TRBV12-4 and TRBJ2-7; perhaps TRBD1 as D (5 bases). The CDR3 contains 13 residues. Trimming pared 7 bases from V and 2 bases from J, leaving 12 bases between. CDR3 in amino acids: CASKMTATYEQYF. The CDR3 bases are TGTGCCAGCAAAATGACAGCTACCTACGAGCAGTACTTC.

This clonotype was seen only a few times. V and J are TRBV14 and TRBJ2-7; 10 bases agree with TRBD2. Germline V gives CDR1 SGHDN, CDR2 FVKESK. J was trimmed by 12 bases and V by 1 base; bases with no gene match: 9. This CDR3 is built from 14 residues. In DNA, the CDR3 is TGTGCCAGCAGCCAAGTTTCTACTAGCGGGATCCTGTACTTC. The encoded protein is CASSQVSTSGILYF.

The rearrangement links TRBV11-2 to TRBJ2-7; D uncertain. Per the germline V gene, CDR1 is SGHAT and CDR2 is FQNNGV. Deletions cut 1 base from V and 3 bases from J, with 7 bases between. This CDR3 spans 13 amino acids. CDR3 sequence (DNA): TGTGCCAGCAGCTTAGTTGTGGTCTACGAGCAGTACTTC. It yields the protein CASSLVVVYEQYF.

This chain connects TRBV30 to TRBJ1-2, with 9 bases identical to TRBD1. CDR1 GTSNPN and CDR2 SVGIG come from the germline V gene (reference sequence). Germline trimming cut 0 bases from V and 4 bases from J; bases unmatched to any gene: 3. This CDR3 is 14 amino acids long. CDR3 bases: TGTGCCTGGAGTGTCACAGGGGGCGGCTATGGCTACACCTTC. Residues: CAWSVTGGGYGYTF.